The TCR beta chain described here comes from a study of cytomegalovirus exposure and HLA in healthy donors. Notes on the study in general: In an earlier analysis, in 540 or so donors, most V segments appeared productive either ~87% or ~30% of the time.

The PCR contained 60 Vbeta and 13 Jbeta primers. Produced via immunoSEQ multiplex PCR; TCRdb's table is partial and in-frame only. Of roughly 140,000 clones in the sample, 82% were seen once. Germline CDR1 reads SQVTM; CDR2 reads ANQGSEA. The length of the CDR3 is 14 residues. Trimming shortened V by 1 base and J by 5 bases, and 12 bases separated the two germline ends. Ten or more counts support this clone. What it binds is unknown. The sample was PBMCs. The V and J genes are TRBV29-1 and TRBJ2-1, with D possibly TRBD1 on 5 matching bases. The receptor was derived from a male donor in good health and CMV-seronegative. CDR3 in DNA: TGCAGCGTTGAAGGCTGGCAAGGGGACAATGAGCAGTTCTTC. Its protein product is CSVEGWQGDNEQFF.